This entry concerns a single TCR beta chain. Which antigen it targets is not known. No much larger clone exists at a distance of one base, and base qualities are not known. This sample stems from a study of blood T cells in healthy people across ages (dated by TCRdb to the mid-2010s). General notes on the study: In model experiments, roughly one uniquely barcoded TCR beta cDNA molecule per two T cells was captured by template switching. To track age-related changes in TCR beta repertoire diversity, the study relied on deep sequencing normalized with unique cDNA molecular identifiers. Four age groups were formed from the donors: young (average approximately 15 years), middle-aged (approximately 42), aged (about 62) and long-lived (around 82). To avoid experimental bias, donors of different ages were randomly spread across the sequencing lanes. For two donors (one aged 18 to 29 and one aged 80 or older), the study analyzed two additional independent replicas of 1 million unique cDNA reads from the same blood draw.

Including cysteine and phenylalanine, the CDR3 has 15 amino acids. The only DNA kept is the CDR3, 45 bases in frame from the first base. V is pared back by 2 bases and J by 1 base, with 9 bases lying between the germline termini. Looking up the germline V gene yields CDR1 SGHVS and CDR2 FNYEAQ. What the work shows at the level of the full study, not this receptor alone: Observed TCR beta diversity per million T cells fell roughly linearly with age, and a significant reduction was already apparent by age around 39. Donor CMV infection status was unknown, potentially confounding age-related changes in expanded clonotypes. Estimates of total diversity based on one million sequenced T cells were regarded as lower bounds and as underestimates. A strong correlation was found between observed TCR beta diversity and the percentage of naive T cells measured by flow cytometry. The long-lived group showed more naive CD4+ T cells, fewer expanded clones and increased TCR diversity than the aged group, suggesting age selection. Since profiling was done on bulk unsorted PBMCs, naive and antigen-experienced compartments could not be conclusively compared.

The donors were 40 or so Caucasian individuals from Russia, aged roughly 6 to 95 years, who were systemically healthy. Each donor gave around 9.9 milliliters of peripheral blood, collected into EDTA-treated Vacutainer tubes. Ficoll-Paque density-gradient centrifugation was used to isolate PBMCs, with at least 7 million per sample. Total RNA, at least 6 micrograms per sample, was extracted from PBMCs with Trizol reagent. Naive CD45RAhigh/CD27high T cell percentages were measured by flow cytometry on a PBMC aliquot from every donor. The library was obtained by 5' RACE. TCRdb lists the instrument as Illumina HiSeq 2500. A second about 7 to 11 cycle PCR used a sample-barcoded 5' primer and a J-beta primer mix. A unique molecular identifier was introduced onto each TCR beta cDNA molecule by a template-switch 5' adaptor carrying 12 random nucleotides. Each sample yielded at least 2.5 million CDR3-containing paired-end reads. All of the RNA was converted into first-strand cDNA using the Mint cDNA synthesis kit, with a TRBC-specific oligonucleotide serving as the primer. Following uracil-DNA glycosylase treatment, all cDNA underwent a first 18-cycle PCR with the universal primers M1SS and BC2_uni_R. The authors' analysis ran thus. For normalization, 1 million high-quality reads were randomly selected from each sample, with every read carrying a distinct molecular identifier. Reads with shared molecular identifiers were discarded instead of being binned into consensus sequences. MiTCR, run with a Q25 quality threshold and the strictest error-elimination algorithm, handled CDR3 identification, clonotype clustering and error correction. A nonparametric unseen species model with Euler transformation was used to estimate a lower bound on total TCR beta diversity. TCRdb handled the public reads itself, with Q25 trimming in fastp and clone calling in MiXCR, and kept productive beta chains. For every CDR3 protein sequence, its rows merge into one entry that carries the most common genes and DNA. These V and J calls originate from TCRdb's pipeline instead of the authors' own analysis. In all, the sample holds about 780,000 distinct CDR3 sequences, and under 80% of those were seen once. The leading ten clones occupy about a quarter of the sample.

Sequencing used blood. The V gene is TRBV7-6 and the J gene is TRBJ2-4; there is no confident call for the D gene. The source is a man aged 25-45 years in good health. The CDR3 region: CASSLNPLAKNIQYF. The bases read TGTGCCAGCAGCTTAAACCCTTTGGCCAAAAACATTCAGTACTTC.